Below are 18 T cell receptor beta chains sequenced from a single sample in a study of shared T cell receptors in the human thymus. TCRdb's copy holds only in-frame clones and misses some; the assay was immunoSEQ multiplex PCR. The sample has around 340,000 clones; 95% are singletons. The sequenced sample consisted of thymocytes. These receptors all come from a human donor.

This chain links TRBV19 with TRBJ2-1; D possibly corresponds to TRBD1 (6 bases). CDR3 length: 19 amino acids. CDR1 LNHDA and CDR2 SQIVND come from the germline V gene (reference sequence). The V gene lost 5 bases and the J gene lost 5 bases, with 28 bases spanning the gap. The CDR3 DNA reads as TGTGCCAGTAGTGATCAGGGGCATCTCTCGGCAGCCACCCACAATGAGCAGTTCTTC. Protein: CASSDQGHLSAATHNEQFF.

J is TRBJ1-1 and V is TRBV19; 9 nucleotides align to TRBD1. V lost 9 bases to trimming and J lost 1 base; unmatched junction nucleotides: 9. Looked up from germline, CDR1 is LNHDA and CDR2 is SQIVND (reference sequence). The CDR3 has 15 residues. The CDR3 loop is CASGGQGIGNTEAFF. CDR3 DNA sequence: TGTGCCAGCGGGGGACAGGGTATAGGGAACACTGAAGCTTTCTTT.

V is TRBV10-2 and J is TRBJ2-1; no clear D. CDR1 is WSHSY, CDR2 SAAADI, per germline. The V end was cut by 4 bases, the J end by 0 bases, with 7 bases between. The CDR3 totals 14 residues. CDR3 sequence: CASSVAGSYNEQFF. The CDR3, as DNA: TGCGCCAGCAGTGTGGCTGGCTCCTACAATGAGCAGTTCTTC.

A remark on this clone: Mismatch with germline at one junction end may stem from a read error. The V and J genes are TRBV5-8 and TRBJ2-4, with 8 positions matching TRBD2. The CDR3 runs to 11 residues. Germline CDR1 is SGHTS and CDR2 is YDEGEE. The CDR3 is CASSLDTGGNF. The CDR3 DNA reads TGTGCCAGCAGCTTGGACACGGGGGGGAACTTC.

This CDR3 is CASSLERARDTQYF. The CDR3 DNA is TGTGCCAGCAGCTTAGAGAGAGCTAGAGATACGCAGTATTTT. This chain connects TRBV7-9 to TRBJ2-3; no clear D gene. Germline values: CDR1 SEHNR, CDR2 FQNEAQ (reference sequence). V lost 1 base and J 5 bases, leaving 10 bases between the germline ends. The CDR3 loop spans 14 amino acids.

This clone was recorded once. The J gene is TRBJ1-3, the V gene TRBV9; D remains ambiguous. Germline V lookup: CDR1 SGDLS, CDR2 YYNGEE. V was shortened by 6 bases and J by 0 bases, with 13 bases between the two germline ends. This CDR3 contains 15 residues. The CDR3 sequence is CASTPGVYSGNTIYF. The CDR3 nucleotides are TGTGCCAGCACCCCCGGGGTATACTCTGGAAACACCATATATTTT.

The chain employs TRBV9 and TRBJ2-7; tentatively, D is TRBD2 (7 bases). Trimming pared 4 bases from V and 6 bases from J, leaving 20 bases between. The CDR3 totals 15 residues. Germline lookup yields CDR1 SGDLS and CDR2 YYNGEE. The CDR3 DNA follows: TGTGCCAGCAGCCCAAGCTGGGGGCCGGGGGGCGAGCAGTACTTC. Amino acids: CASSPSWGPGGEQYF.

This clone was detected once. The chain combines TRBV6-1 with TRBJ1-5, with D uncertain. Trimming took 8 bases from V and 0 from J, leaving 14 bases between them. The CDR3 contains 15 residues. Germline V lookup: CDR1 MNHNS, CDR2 SASEGT. The CDR3 bases are TGTGCCAGCTCGGGCAGGACTCATAGCAATCAGCCCCAGCATTTT. This encodes CASSGRTHSNQPQHF.

V is TRBV7-6 and J is TRBJ1-5; D possibly corresponds to TRBD1 (5 bases). Germline CDR1 and CDR2: SGHVS and FNYEAQ. There are 16 residues in the CDR3. Trimming left V 4 bases short and J 7 bases short, with 20 bases between. This chain's CDR3 is CASSSGTGPIPQPQHF. The CDR3 coding sequence is TGTGCCAGCAGCTCCGGGACGGGCCCAATCCCCCAGCCCCAGCATTTT.

This sequence joins TRBV11-2 and TRBJ2-5, with 8 bases identical to TRBD2. This CDR3 is 17 amino acids long. Germline lookup yields CDR1 SGHAT and CDR2 FQNNGV. After removal of 2 bases from V and 7 bases from J, the junction contained 15 bases not matched to a gene. CDR3 amino acids: CASSLISVGRAFLTQYF. CDR3 DNA sequence: TGTGCCAGCAGCTTAATCTCCGTCGGGAGGGCTTTTTTGACCCAGTACTTC. Looking up the rest from reference TRBV11-2 and TRBJ2-5 gives the full variable domain: EAGVAQSPRYKIIEKRQSVAFWCNPISGHATLYWYQQILGQGPKLLIQFQNNGVVDDSQLPKDRFSAERLKGVDSTLKIQPAKLEDSAVYLCASSLISVGRAFLTQYFGPGTRLLVL.

This clone turned up a few times. The chain uses TRBV27 and TRBJ1-2; weak D call: TRBD1 (5 bases). Trimming shortened V by 1 base and J by 8 bases, and 14 bases separated the two germline ends. The germline V gene has CDR1 MNHEY and CDR2 SMNVEV (reference sequence). The CDR3 contains 14 residues. The CDR3: CASSLWGGYKGYTF. CDR3 DNA sequence: TGTGCCAGCAGTTTATGGGGGGGGTATAAGGGCTACACCTTC.

This chain joins TRBV13 and TRBJ1-2; 7 bases align to TRBD1. V lost 10 bases and J lost 1; bases outside the gene matches: 18. CDR1 is PRHDT and CDR2 is FYEKMQ in the germline V gene (reference sequence). There are 17 residues in the CDR3. In nucleotides, the CDR3 is TGTGCCACCGCCAGGCCATCCCGTCCAGGGGGTAACTATGGCTACACCTTC. Translating it yields CATARPSRPGGNYGYTF.

V and J are TRBV5-1 and TRBJ2-1, with D perhaps matching TRBD1 (7 bases). Germline lookup yields CDR1 SGHRS and CDR2 YFSETQ. Deletions cut 3 bases from V and 6 bases from J, with 13 bases between. CDR3 size: 14 residues. CDR3 in DNA: TGCGCCAGCAGCTACCCAGGGGGAGGCAATGAGCAGTTCTTC. Its protein product is CASSYPGGGNEQFF.

V is TRBV19 and J is TRBJ1-1; TRBD1 matches at 7 bases. After removal of 2 bases from V and 2 bases from J, the junction contained 11 bases not matched to a gene. The CDR3 sequence is 17 residues long. Looked up from germline, CDR1 is LNHDA and CDR2 is SQIVND (reference sequence). The CDR3 DNA reads TGTGCCAGTAGTATAACAACGGGACAGACCTTAAACACTGAAGCTTTCTTT. Amino acids: CASSITTGQTLNTEAFF.

V is TRBV27 and J is TRBJ1-3; D is unclear. Deletions cut 6 bases from V and 0 bases from J, with 9 bases between. CDR3 length: 14 residues. Germline CDR1 MNHEY, CDR2 SMNVEV (reference sequence). The CDR3 protein is CASRPISSGNTIYF. CDR3 nucleotide sequence: TGTGCCAGCAGGCCTATTAGCTCTGGAAACACCATATATTTT.

The V and J genes are TRBV5-1 and TRBJ2-7; 9 nucleotides align to TRBD1. V lost 1 base and J lost 7; bases outside the gene matches: 6. Germline CDR1 is SGHRS and CDR2 is YFSETQ. CDR3 length: 14 amino acids. The CDR3 reads CASSLNRGPREQYF. The DNA for the CDR3 is TGCGCCAGCAGCTTGAACAGGGGGCCTCGGGAGCAGTACTTC.

This rearrangement joins TRBV6-4 to TRBJ1-2; a weak D match, TRBD1 (6 bases). Germline CDR1 reads MRHNA; CDR2 reads SNTAGT. This CDR3 has 12 residues. Trimming took 0 bases from V and 13 from J, leaving 12 bases between them. The CDR3 loop is CASSDSRGQLTF. CDR3 in DNA: TGTGCCAGCAGTGACTCAAGAGGACAGCTCACCTTC.

This sequence joins TRBV11-2 and TRBJ2-1; 8 bases are shared with TRBD1. In germline, CDR1 is SGHAT, CDR2 FQNNGV. CDR3 size: 16 residues. Germline trimming cut 3 bases from V and 3 bases from J; bases unmatched to any gene: 7. The CDR3 DNA sequence: TGTGCCAGCAGCTTTCCAGGGGGCAGGATCTACAATGAGCAGTTCTTC. This translates into CASSFPGGRIYNEQFF.